Listed here are 8 T cell receptor beta chains from one sample, sequenced in a study of identical twins. TCRdb re-derived calls from the 5' RACE reads in MiXCR, one entry per CDR3 protein. The sample has about 470,000 distinct CDR3 sequences, approximately 25% seen once. The sample also formed part of further work on T cells expressing NK-cell markers.

Sample: CD4+ T cells sorted from blood. These receptors were taken from a woman younger than 35 in good health.

This chain links TRBV29-1 with TRBJ2-3; 7 nucleotides align to TRBD1. Germline values: CDR1 SQVTM, CDR2 ANQGSEA. The CDR3 contains 16 residues. Trimming took 7 bases from V and 6 from J; bases not matched to a gene: 19. The CDR3 is CSGYLGGDLISDTQYF. The CDR3 nucleotides read TGCAGCGGTTATTTAGGGGGCGACCTAATCTCTGATACGCAGTATTTT.

V gene TRBV20-1 combines with J gene TRBJ2-2; D is unclear. V was shortened by 7 bases and J by 8 bases, with 14 bases between the two germline ends. In germline, CDR1 is DFQATT, CDR2 SNEGSKA (reference sequence). This CDR3 region has 12 residues. CDR3 sequence reads: CSVEPTTGELFF. CDR3 DNA sequence: TGCAGTGTAGAGCCTACGACGGGGGAGCTGTTTTTT.

This chain's CDR3 is CASSAVAGASYNEQFF. The CDR3 region has the DNA TGCGCCAGCAGCGCGGTAGCGGGAGCCTCCTACAATGAGCAGTTCTTC. This chain links TRBV5-1 with TRBJ2-1; 9 bases align to TRBD2. The CDR3 contains 16 residues. Germline V gene lookup returns CDR1 SGHRS and CDR2 YFSETQ. V gave up 4 bases and J gave up 0 bases; unmatched junction bases: 5.

The V and J genes are TRBV18 and TRBJ2-6; D gene uncertain. With 4 bases removed from V and 0 bases from J, the gap between germline ends came to 7 bases. In germline, CDR1 is KGHSH, CDR2 LQKENI. The CDR3 is made up of 15 amino acids. CDR3 residues: CASSQVISGANVLTF. The CDR3 bases are TGTGCCAGCTCACAGGTTATCTCTGGGGCCAACGTCCTGACTTTC.

J is TRBJ1-1 and V is TRBV16; D unclear. Trimming left V 4 bases short and J 5 bases short, with 23 bases between. CDR1 and CDR2 from the germline V gene are KGHSY and FQNENV. The CDR3 totals 17 residues. This CDR3 is CASSLLYQTLTGTEAFF. Written as DNA, the CDR3 is TGTGCCAGCAGCCTCTTATATCAGACCCTAACGGGGACTGAAGCTTTCTTT. Based on the CDR3 plus reference TRBV16 and TRBJ1-1, the full variable domain is GEEVAQTPKHLVRGEGQKAKLYCAPIKGHSYVFWYQQVLKNEFKFLISFQNENVFDETGMPKERFSAKCLPNSPCSLEIQATKLEDSAVYFCASSLLYQTLTGTEAFFGQGTRLTVV.

The CDR3 DNA sequence: TGTGCCAGCAGTGGTGCAAACACAGATACGCAGTATTTT. It is translated as CASSGANTDTQYF. The chain has TRBV12-3 or TRBV12-4 and TRBJ2-3, with unresolved D. The ends were cut back, 5 bases at V and 2 bases at J, with 8 bases in the middle. The CDR3 totals 13 residues.

This clonotype has more than one count but fewer than ten. The CDR3 DNA is TGTGCCAGCACCCACAGCACTGAAGCTTTCTTT. This sequence encodes CASTHSTEAFF. The V call is TRBV2, the J call TRBJ1-1; D not certain. The CDR3 has 11 amino acids. Looked up from germline, CDR1 is SNHLY and CDR2 is FYNNEI. Deletions cut 7 bases from V and 4 bases from J, with 7 bases between.

In its sample, this clonotype was seen many times. The V call is TRBV5-1, the J call TRBJ2-3; 8 nucleotides agree with TRBD2. J was trimmed by 5 bases and V by 0 bases; bases with no gene match: 5. The germline CDR1 and CDR2 sequences are SGHRS and YFSETQ. CDR3 length equals 15 residues. The CDR3 region has the DNA TGCGCCAGCAGCTTGGCCGGACTAGCAGTAGATACGCAGTATTTT. This sequence encodes CASSLAGLAVDTQYF.